This T cell receptor beta chain was captured by sequencing in a study of vaccination effects on CD4 cells after COVID-19. Notes on this clone: Its antigen is as yet unknown.

Germline V lookup: CDR1 SGHRS, CDR2 YFSETQ. This CDR3 comprises 14 residues. V was cut by 0 bases and J by 6 bases, with 12 bases left in between. The ViraFEST assay expanded antigen-specific CD4+ T cells with viral peptide pools before sequencing. Once cultured for 10 to 11 days, the cells underwent separation to obtain CD4+ T cells. Vaccine recipients had no previous SARS-CoV-2 infection; their nucleocapsid antibodies were negative. In the cultures, half the medium was exchanged for IL-2 medium on days 3 and 7. The data were produced by immunoSEQ multiplex PCR, yet TCRdb's version contains in-frame clones alone and is incomplete. The data show just under 75,000 clones, about four fifths seen once.

Sequenced here: CD4+ T cells from PBMCs cultured with HCoV-NL63 spike peptides, sampled before COVID-19 vaccination. This rearrangement joins TRBV5-1 to TRBJ1-2; the D is unclear. This TCR was sampled from a human donor who received a COVID-19 vaccine. CDR3 in DNA: TGCGCCAGCAGCTTGGATTCGGTTGTGGATGGCTACACCTTC. Encoded protein: CASSLDSVVDGYTF.